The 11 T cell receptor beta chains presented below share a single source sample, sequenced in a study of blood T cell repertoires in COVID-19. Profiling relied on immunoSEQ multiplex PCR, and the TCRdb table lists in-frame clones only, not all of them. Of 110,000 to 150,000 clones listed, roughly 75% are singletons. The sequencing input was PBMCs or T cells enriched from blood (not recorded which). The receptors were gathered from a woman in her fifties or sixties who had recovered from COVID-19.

The CDR3 loop reads CATSRATESTDTQYF. Written as DNA, the CDR3 is TGTGCCACCAGCAGAGCGACAGAAAGCACAGATACGCAGTATTTT. This sequence joins TRBV15 and TRBJ2-3; D may be TRBD1 (5 bases). V shed 1 base and J shed 0 bases, with 8 bases lying between them. Per the germline V gene, CDR1 is LNHNV and CDR2 is YYDKDF (reference sequence). The CDR3 contains 15 residues.

The CDR3 DNA reads as TGTGCCAGCAGCACACGGGACTCAACGCCGTTCTTC. This gives the protein CASSTRDSTPFF. This rearrangement joins TRBV9 to TRBJ2-1, with TRBD2 as a possible D gene (6 bases). The CDR3 sequence is 12 residues long. Germline lookup yields CDR1 SGDLS and CDR2 YYNGEE. V lost 4 bases, J lost 15 bases, and 17 bases lay in between.

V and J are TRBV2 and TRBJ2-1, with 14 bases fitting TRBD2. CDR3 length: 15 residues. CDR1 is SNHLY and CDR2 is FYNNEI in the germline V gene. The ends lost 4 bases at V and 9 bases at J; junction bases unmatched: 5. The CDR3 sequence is CASSARTSGGLEQFF. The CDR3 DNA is TGTGCCAGCAGTGCCCGGACTAGCGGGGGGCTTGAGCAGTTCTTC. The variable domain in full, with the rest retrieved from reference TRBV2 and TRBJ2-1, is EPEVTQTPSHQVTQMGQEVILRCVPISNHLYFYWYRQILGQKVEFLVSFYNNEISEKSEIFDDQFSVERPDGSNFTLKIRSTKLEDSAMYFCASSARTSGGLEQFFGPGTRLTVL.

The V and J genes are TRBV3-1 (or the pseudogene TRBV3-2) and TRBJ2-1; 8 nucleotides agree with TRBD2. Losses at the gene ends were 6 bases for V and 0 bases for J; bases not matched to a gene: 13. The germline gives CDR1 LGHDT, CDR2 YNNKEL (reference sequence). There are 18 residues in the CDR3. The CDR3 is CASRLGHFGGGSYNEQFF. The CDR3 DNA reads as TGTGCCAGCAGACTCGGACACTTCGGGGGGGGCTCCTACAATGAGCAGTTCTTC.

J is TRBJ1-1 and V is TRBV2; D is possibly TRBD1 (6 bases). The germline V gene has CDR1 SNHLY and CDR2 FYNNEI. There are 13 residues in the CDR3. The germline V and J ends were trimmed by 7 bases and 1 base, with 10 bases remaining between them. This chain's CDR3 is CASNPTGNTEAFF. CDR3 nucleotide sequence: TGTGCCAGCAACCCGACAGGGAACACTGAAGCTTTCTTT.

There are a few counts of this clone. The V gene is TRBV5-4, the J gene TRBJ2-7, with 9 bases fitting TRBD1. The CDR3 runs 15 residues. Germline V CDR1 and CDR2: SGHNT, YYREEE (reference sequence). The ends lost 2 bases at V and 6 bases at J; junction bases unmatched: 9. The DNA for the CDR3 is TGTGCCAGCAGCTTACCGGGACAGGGAACGGTCGAGCAGTACTTC. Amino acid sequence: CASSLPGQGTVEQYF.

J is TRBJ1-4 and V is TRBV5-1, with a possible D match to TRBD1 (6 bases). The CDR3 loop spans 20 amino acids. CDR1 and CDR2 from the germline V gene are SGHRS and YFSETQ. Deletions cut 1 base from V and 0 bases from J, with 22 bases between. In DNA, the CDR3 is TGCGCCAGCAGCTTGAGAGAGGGCTTTTGGGGGCAGTCAACTAATGAAAAACTGTTTTTT. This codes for CASSLREGFWGQSTNEKLFF.

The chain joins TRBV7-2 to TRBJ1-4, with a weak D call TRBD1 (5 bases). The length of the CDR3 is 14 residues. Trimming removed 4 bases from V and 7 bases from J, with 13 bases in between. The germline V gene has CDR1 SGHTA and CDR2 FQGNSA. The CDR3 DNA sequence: TGTGCCAGCAGCTCACTCGGACACCCTGAAAAACTGTTTTTT. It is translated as CASSSLGHPEKLFF.

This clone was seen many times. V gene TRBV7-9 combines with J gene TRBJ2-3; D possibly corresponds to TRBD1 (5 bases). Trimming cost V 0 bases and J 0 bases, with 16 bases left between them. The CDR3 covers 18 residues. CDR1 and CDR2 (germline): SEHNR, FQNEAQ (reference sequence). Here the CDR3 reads CASSLALTELLSTDTQYF. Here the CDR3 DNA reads TGTGCCAGCAGCTTAGCGTTGACAGAACTTCTTAGCACAGATACGCAGTATTTT.

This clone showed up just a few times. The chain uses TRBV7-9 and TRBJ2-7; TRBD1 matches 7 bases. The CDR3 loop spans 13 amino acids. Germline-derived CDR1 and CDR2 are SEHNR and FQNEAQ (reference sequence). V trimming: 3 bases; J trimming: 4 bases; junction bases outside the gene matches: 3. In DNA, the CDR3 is TGTGCCAGCAGCTTCGCCAGGGGGTACGAGCAGTACTTC. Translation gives CASSFARGYEQYF. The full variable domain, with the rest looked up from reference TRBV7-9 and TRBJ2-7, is DTGVSQNPRHKITKRGQNVTFRCDPISEHNRLYWYRQTLGQGPEFLTYFQNEAQLEKSRLLSDRFSAERPKGSFSTLEIQRTEQGDSAMYLCASSFARGYEQYFGPGTRLTVT.

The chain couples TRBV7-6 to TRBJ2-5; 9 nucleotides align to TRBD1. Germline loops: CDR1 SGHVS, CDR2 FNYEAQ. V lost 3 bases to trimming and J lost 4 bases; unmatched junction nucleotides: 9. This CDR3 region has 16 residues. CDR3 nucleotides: TGTGCCAGCAGCTTGGGATACAGGGGGCTAGCAGAGACCCAGTACTTC. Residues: CASSLGYRGLAETQYF. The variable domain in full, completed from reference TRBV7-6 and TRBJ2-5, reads GAGVSQSPRYKVTKRGQDVALRCDPISGHVSLYWYRQALGQGPEFLTYFNYEAQQDKSGLPNDRFSAERPEGSISTLTIQRTEQRDSAMYRCASSLGYRGLAETQYFGPGTRLLVL.